What follows are 23 T cell receptor beta chains derived from one specimen sequenced in a study of OX40 agonist ivuxolimab in advanced cancers. The method was immunoSEQ multiplex PCR; TCRdb's version includes in-frame clones alone and lacks a portion of them. The sample consists of fewer than 50,000 clones, roughly nine tenths of them appearing once. The sequences come from CD4+ or CD8+ T cells sorted from blood, collected in a trial of the OX40 agonist ivuxolimab. The source of these receptors is an adult with an advanced solid tumor such as melanoma, head and neck, liver or kidney cancer.

This chain uses TRBV11-3 with TRBJ2-5; TRBD2 agrees at 11 bases. Near its end, the DNA agrees better with TRBJ2-7, so the J call may be wrong. Per the germline V gene, CDR1 is SGHNT and CDR2 is YENEEA. This CDR3 is 15 amino acids long. In DNA form, the CDR3 reads TGTGCCAGCAGCTTGCTTAGCGGGGGGGCCTACGAGCAGTACTTC. This encodes CASSLLSGGAYEQYF.

The chain combines TRBV6-1 with TRBJ2-4; 14 bases align to TRBD2. The ends lost 10 bases at V and 7 bases at J; junction bases unmatched: 6. In germline, CDR1 is MNHNS, CDR2 SASEGT. CDR3 length: 14 amino acids. The CDR3 is CATEGLAGANIQYF. CDR3 in DNA: TGTGCCACCGAGGGACTAGCGGGAGCCAACATTCAGTACTTC.

This clone was detected a few times. This chain links TRBV18 with TRBJ2-3, with 10 bases aligning to TRBD1. The V gene's germline CDR1 is KGHSH and CDR2 LQKENI. V lost 6 bases, J lost 1 base, and 1 base stayed unmatched. CDR3 size: 14 residues. CDR3: CASSGTGGTDTQYF. The CDR3 DNA sequence: TGTGCCAGCTCCGGGACAGGGGGCACAGATACGCAGTATTTT. The variable domain in full, with the rest retrieved from reference TRBV18 and TRBJ2-3, is NAGVMQNPRHLVRRRGQEARLRCSPMKGHSHVYWYRQLPEEGLKFMVYLQKENIIDESGMPKERFSAEFPKEGPSILRIQQVVRGDSAAYFCASSGTGGTDTQYFGPGTRLTVL.

The chain uses TRBV5-4 and TRBJ1-4, with D perhaps TRBD1 (5 bases). V was trimmed by 0 bases and J by 3 bases, leaving 9 bases between them. The CDR3 extends over 15 amino acids. Per germline, CDR1 SGHNT and CDR2 YYREEE (reference sequence). CDR3 nucleotides: TGTGCCAGCAGCTTGGCAGGGAGTCCTAATGAAAAACTGTTTTTT. Its protein product is CASSLAGSPNEKLFF.

The CDR3 reads CASSLGQVGEQFF. The CDR3 nucleotides are TGCGCCAGCAGCTTGGGACAGGTCGGCGAGCAGTTCTTC. The rearrangement joins TRBV5-1 to TRBJ2-1; D perhaps matches TRBD1 (6 bases). Looked up from germline, CDR1 is SGHRS and CDR2 is YFSETQ. This CDR3 has 13 amino acids. Trimming took 0 bases from V and 10 from J, leaving 11 bases between them.

The V call is TRBV6-5, the J call TRBJ1-5; D gene ambiguous. From germline, CDR1 is MNHEY and CDR2 SVGAGI. Between the trimmed V and J ends, which lost 2 bases and 5 bases, there was a span of 1 base. The CDR3 sequence is 11 residues long. CDR3 amino acids: CASSYDQPQHF. The CDR3 coding sequence is TGTGCCAGCAGTTACGATCAGCCCCAGCATTTT.

This rearrangement joins TRBV11-1 to TRBJ1-1; TRBD1 matches 10 bases. The CDR3 has 15 amino acids. V shed 6 bases and J 6 bases; nucleotides not matched to a gene: 10. Germline V lookup: CDR1 SGHAT, CDR2 FQDESV (reference sequence). The CDR3 protein is CASRNDRGLESEAFF. For the CDR3, the DNA is TGTGCCAGCAGGAATGACAGGGGGCTGGAGTCTGAAGCTTTCTTT.

The chain carries TRBV7-2 and TRBJ1-1; a weak D match, TRBD1 (5 bases). CDR1 is SGHTA, CDR2 FQGNSA, per germline. V dropped 6 bases and J dropped 2 bases, with 10 bases sitting between them. The CDR3 is 13 amino acids. CDR3 nucleotide sequence: TGTGCCAGCAGGGCAGGGCTCAACACTGAAGCTTTCTTT. It encodes CASRAGLNTEAFF.

This sequence joins TRBV11-3 and TRBJ2-7; D might be TRBD1 or TRBD2, each matching 7 bases. Trimming took off 3 bases at V and 7 bases at J, with 25 bases between the two ends. The CDR3 runs to 17 residues. CDR1 is SGHNT, CDR2 YENEEA, per germline. In nucleotides, the CDR3 is TGTGCCAGCAGCTTTACAGGGGTGGAAGCGGGACCGGAAGAGCAGTACTTC. It yields the protein CASSFTGVEAGPEEQYF.

This rearrangement joins TRBV6-5 to TRBJ1-1, with a weak D call TRBD1 (6 bases). CDR1 is MNHEY, CDR2 SVGAGI, per germline. This CDR3 spans 15 amino acids. The ends were cut back, 1 base at V and 3 bases at J, with 12 bases in the middle. The CDR3 reads CASSYFYRGDTEAFF. The CDR3 DNA follows: TGTGCCAGCAGTTACTTCTATAGGGGGGACACTGAAGCTTTCTTT.

The chain uses TRBV14 and TRBJ1-1; no definite D call. The germline V gene has CDR1 SGHDN and CDR2 FVKESK. The CDR3 is 15 residues long. V was clipped by 1 base and J by 2 bases, with 11 bases between them. CDR3 DNA: TGTGCCAGCAGCCAAGCTGAGAGAACCAACACTGAAGCTTTCTTT. Translating gives CASSQAERTNTEAFF.

The chain links TRBV19 to TRBJ1-1, with D maybe TRBD1 (6 bases). The germline V gene encodes CDR1 LNHDA and CDR2 SQIVND (reference sequence). The V end lost 1 base, the J end lost 13 bases, and 10 bases lay between the germline ends. The CDR3 has 11 residues. The CDR3 nucleotides read TGTGCCAGTAGTATAGCCGGGACAAATTTCTTT. It specifies CASSIAGTNFF.

The V gene is TRBV19, the J gene TRBJ2-7, with D possibly matching TRBD1 (5 bases). The germline V gene has CDR1 LNHDA and CDR2 SQIVND (reference sequence). The CDR3 covers 13 residues. Trimming shortened V by 10 bases and J by 2 bases, and 15 bases separated the two germline ends. DNA of the CDR3: TGTGCCAATGGTAGGGGCGAAACCTACGAGCAGTACTTC. Translating gives CANGRGETYEQYF.

The chain links TRBV4-3 to TRBJ2-7; TRBD1 matches at 8 bases. This CDR3 is 15 amino acids long. The V and J ends lost 1 base and 2 bases, in that order; junction bases with no gene match: 4. The germline V gene has CDR1 LGHNA and CDR2 YSLEER. The CDR3 spells CASSQVGTGPYEQYF. The DNA of the CDR3 is TGCGCCAGCAGCCAAGTGGGGACAGGTCCCTACGAGCAGTACTTC.

This CDR3 reads CASSQARQGAREQYF. CDR3 nucleotides: TGCGCCAGCAGCCAAGCCCGTCAGGGGGCGAGGGAGCAGTACTTC. The gene calls are TRBV4-3 and TRBJ2-5; 8 bases fit TRBD1. V was pared by 1 base and J by 11 bases, with 12 bases of the junction left unmatched. The CDR3 extends over 15 amino acids. Germline V gives CDR1 LGHNA, CDR2 YSLEER.

This chain uses TRBV28 with TRBJ2-5; 7 bases agree with TRBD2. Germline values: CDR1 MDHEN, CDR2 SYDVKM. The CDR3 has 15 amino acids. Trimming cost V 3 bases and J 1 base; bases outside gene matches: 5. The CDR3 DNA follows: TGTGCCAGCAGTTTCCGCGGGAGAATCCAAGAGACCCAGTACTTC. Amino acid sequence: CASSFRGRIQETQYF.

The V gene is TRBV11-2, the J gene TRBJ2-1, with 13 bases that match TRBD2. The CDR3 is 17 residues long. The V and J ends lost 5 bases and 5 bases, in that order; junction bases with no gene match: 9. CDR1 and CDR2 (germline): SGHAT, FQNNGV. The CDR3 is CASSPRLAGGSHNEQFF. CDR3 in DNA: TGTGCCAGCAGCCCCCGACTAGCGGGAGGTTCGCACAATGAGCAGTTCTTC.

The chain has TRBV6-5 and TRBJ2-1, with 11 bases fitting TRBD2. Germline CDR1 MNHEY, CDR2 SVGAGI. This CDR3 spans 15 amino acids. The V and J ends lost 5 bases and 6 bases, in that order; junction bases with no gene match: 6. The DNA of the CDR3 is TGTGCCAGCAGTCTGACTAGCGGGATGTTCAATGAGCAGTTCTTC. Its protein product is CASSLTSGMFNEQFF.

The chain combines TRBV4-2 with TRBJ2-7, with D unresolved. CDR3 size: 11 residues. Per the germline V gene, CDR1 is LGHNA and CDR2 is YNFKEQ. The V end was cut by 0 bases, the J end by 3 bases, with 0 bases between. The CDR3 DNA reads as TGTGCCAGCAGCCAAGACTACGAGCAGTACTTC. Its protein is CASSQDYEQYF.

This sequence joins TRBV29-1 and TRBJ1-5, with D unresolved. The CDR3 extends over 13 amino acids. CDR1 and CDR2 from the germline V gene are SQVTM and ANQGSEA. The germline V and J ends were trimmed by 4 bases and 5 bases, with 12 bases remaining between them. Here the CDR3 DNA reads TGCAGCGTTGCTCAGGCCCTCGATCAGCCCCAGCATTTT. Its translation is CSVAQALDQPQHF. Supplemented by reference TRBV29-1 and TRBJ1-5, the full variable domain reads SAVISQKPSRDICQRGTSLTIQCQVDSQVTMMFWYRQQPGQSLTLIATANQGSEATYESGFVIDKFPISRPNLTFSTLTVSNMSPEDSSIYLCSVAQALDQPQHFGDGTRLSIL.

The genes are TRBV15 and TRBJ1-3; TRBD1 agrees at 8 bases. Germline lookup yields CDR1 LNHNV and CDR2 YYDKDF (reference sequence). J gave up 4 bases and V 5 bases, and 7 bases lay outside the gene matches. This CDR3 spans 15 amino acids. CDR3: CATSLDRVSGNTIYF. The CDR3 nucleotides are TGTGCCACCAGCTTGGACAGGGTTTCAGGAAACACCATATATTTT.

The chain employs TRBV7-2 and TRBJ2-7, with D possibly being TRBD2 (5 bases). The germline gives CDR1 SGHTA, CDR2 FQGNSA. CDR3 size: 12 residues. V lost 7 bases to trimming and J lost 5 bases, with 12 bases between them. The CDR3 loop reads CASTPRRDEQYF. Here the CDR3 DNA reads TGTGCCAGCACCCCCCGGCGGGACGAGCAGTACTTC.

The rearrangement links TRBV28 to TRBJ1-4; 7 positions agree with TRBD1. The CDR3 is 15 residues long. Germline lookup yields CDR1 MDHEN and CDR2 SYDVKM. V gave up 5 bases and J gave up 5 bases; unmatched junction bases: 8. DNA of the CDR3: TGTGCCAGCAGTCCCCCGCCAGGGGGGAATGAAAAACTGTTTTTT. Amino acid sequence: CASSPPPGGNEKLFF.